This T cell receptor (beta chain) was observed in a study of OX40 agonist ivuxolimab in advanced cancers. Points on this clone: The antigen remains unidentified.

Produced via immunoSEQ multiplex PCR; TCRdb's table is partial and in-frame only. Of more than 60,000 clones listed, around 86% are singletons. Notes on the study in general: Expanded clones tended on average to be more numerous among CD8+ T cells than CD4+.

The clonotype originates from an adult with an advanced solid tumor such as melanoma, head and neck, liver or kidney cancer. This material consisted of CD4+ or CD8+ T cells sorted from blood, taken in a trial of the OX40 agonist ivuxolimab.

The CDR3 spells CASTTGVSDTEAFF. The CDR3 DNA follows: TGTGCCAGCACAACAGGAGTTTCCGACACTGAAGCTTTCTTT. The chain joins TRBV6-5 to TRBJ1-1, with D tentatively TRBD1 (5 bases). Germline CDR1 is MNHEY and CDR2 is SVGAGI. Trimming removed 7 bases at V and 3 bases at J, with 15 bases between. The CDR3 is 14 amino acids.